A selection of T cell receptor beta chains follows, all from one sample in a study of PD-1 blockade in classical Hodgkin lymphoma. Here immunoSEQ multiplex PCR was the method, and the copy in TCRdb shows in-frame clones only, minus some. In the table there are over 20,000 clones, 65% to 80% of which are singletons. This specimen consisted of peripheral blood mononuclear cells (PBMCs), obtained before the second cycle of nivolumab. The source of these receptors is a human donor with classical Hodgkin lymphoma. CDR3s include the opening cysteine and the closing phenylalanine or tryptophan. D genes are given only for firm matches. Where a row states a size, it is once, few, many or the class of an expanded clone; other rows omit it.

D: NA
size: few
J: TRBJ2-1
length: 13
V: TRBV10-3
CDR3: CAIKDLGGAEQFF
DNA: TGTGCCATAAAAGACCTGGGGGGCGCGGAGCAGTTCTTC

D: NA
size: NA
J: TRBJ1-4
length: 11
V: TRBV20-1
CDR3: CSARPYEKLFF
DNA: TGCAGTGCTAGGCCCTATGAAAAACTGTTTTTT

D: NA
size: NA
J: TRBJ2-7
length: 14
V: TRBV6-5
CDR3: CASRREKGSYEQYF
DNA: TGTGCCAGCAGGCGGGAAAAGGGATCCTACGAGCAGTACTTC

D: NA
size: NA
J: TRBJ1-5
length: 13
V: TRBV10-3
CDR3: CAISTDILEPQHF
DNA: TGTGCCATCAGTACGGACATCCTGGAGCCCCAGCATTTT

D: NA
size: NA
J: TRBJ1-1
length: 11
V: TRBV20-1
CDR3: CSASRPGEAFF
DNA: TGCAGTGCTAGTCGGCCCGGAGAAGCTTTCTTT

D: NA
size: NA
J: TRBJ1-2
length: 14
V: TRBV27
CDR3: CASSQTMGAGGYTF
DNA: TGTGCCAGCAGTCAAACAATGGGGGCGGGCGGCTACACCTTC

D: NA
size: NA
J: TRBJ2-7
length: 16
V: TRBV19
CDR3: CASSPQDSYFAYEQYF
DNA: TGTGCCAGTAGTCCCCAGGACAGTTATTTCGCCTACGAGCAGTACTTC

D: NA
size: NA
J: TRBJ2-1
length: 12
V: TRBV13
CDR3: CASRGGTHRQFF
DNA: TGTGCCAGCAGAGGAGGGACACACCGGCAGTTCTTC

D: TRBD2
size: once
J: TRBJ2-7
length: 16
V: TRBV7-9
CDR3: CASSPLGLAGIDEQYF
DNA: TGTGCCAGCAGCCCCTTGGGACTAGCGGGAATTGACGAGCAGTACTTC

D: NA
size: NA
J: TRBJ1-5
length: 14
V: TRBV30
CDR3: CAWSGQSINQPQHF
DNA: TGTGCCTGGAGCGGACAGTCTATAAATCAGCCCCAGCATTTT

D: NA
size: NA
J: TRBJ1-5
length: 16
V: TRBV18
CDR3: CASSPQGAVSNQPQHF
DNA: TGTGCCAGCTCACCTCAGGGCGCCGTCTCCAATCAGCCCCAGCATTTT

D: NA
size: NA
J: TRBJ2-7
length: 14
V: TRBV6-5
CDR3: CASSFARDSYEQYF
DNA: TGTGCCAGCAGTTTCGCCCGGGACTCCTACGAGCAGTACTTC

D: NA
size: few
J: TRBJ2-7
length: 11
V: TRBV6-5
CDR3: CASSQGGSQYF
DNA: TGTGCCAGCAGTCAAGGAGGATCCCAGTACTTC

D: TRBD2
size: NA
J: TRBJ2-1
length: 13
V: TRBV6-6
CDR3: CAIGTSSYNEQFF
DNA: TGTGCCATCGGGACTAGCTCCTACAATGAGCAGTTCTTC

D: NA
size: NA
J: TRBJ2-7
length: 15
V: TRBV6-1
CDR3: CASGEGAGSSYEQYF
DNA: TGTGCCAGCGGTGAAGGTGCGGGTAGCTCCTACGAGCAGTACTTC

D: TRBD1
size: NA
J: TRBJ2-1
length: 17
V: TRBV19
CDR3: CASRPTGTGASYNEQFF
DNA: TGTGCCAGTAGGCCAACCGGGACAGGGGCCTCCTACAATGAGCAGTTCTTC

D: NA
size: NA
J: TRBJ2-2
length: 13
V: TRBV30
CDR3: CAWIFPNTGELFF
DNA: TGTGCCTGGATATTTCCAAACACCGGGGAGCTGTTTTTT

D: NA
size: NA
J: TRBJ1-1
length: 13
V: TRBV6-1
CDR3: CASSQDGNTEAFF
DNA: TGTGCCAGCAGTCAGGACGGGAACACTGAAGCTTTCTTT

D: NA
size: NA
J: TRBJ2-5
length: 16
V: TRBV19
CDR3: CASSIGAGARSETQYF
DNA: TGTGCCAGTAGTATAGGTGCGGGGGCGCGATCAGAGACCCAGTACTTC

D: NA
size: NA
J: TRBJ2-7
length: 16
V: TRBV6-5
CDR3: CASSYADGTTIYEQYF
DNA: TGTGCCAGCAGTTATGCTGACGGGACCACTATCTACGAGCAGTACTTC

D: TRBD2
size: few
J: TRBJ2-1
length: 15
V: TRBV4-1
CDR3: CASSQGGNGRDEQFF
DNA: TGCGCCAGCAGCCAAGGGGGGAACGGGAGGGATGAGCAGTTCTTC

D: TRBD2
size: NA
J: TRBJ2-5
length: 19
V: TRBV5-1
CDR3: CASSLGSASGRATAETQYF
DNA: TGCGCCAGCAGCTTGGGATCCGCTAGCGGGAGGGCCACTGCGGAGACCCAGTACTTC

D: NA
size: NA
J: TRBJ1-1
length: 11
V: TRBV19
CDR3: CASTGSTEAFF
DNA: TGTGCCAGCACAGGGTCCACTGAAGCTTTCTTT